The entry that follows covers one TCR beta chain sequence. Other DNA sequences in the same sample also yield this CDR3. The record originates from a study of cytomegalovirus exposure and HLA in healthy donors. The CDR3 is 14 amino acids. V was shortened by 3 bases and J by 7 bases, with 13 bases between the two germline ends. Germline lookup yields CDR1 SGHVS and CDR2 FQNEAQ. The protocol was immunoSEQ multiplex PCR, while the TCRdb copy is restricted to in-frame clones and leaves out a portion. This table has about 150,000 clones, around 90% appearing once. The source of this sequence is a woman under 30 in good health and CMV-seropositive. The sample was PBMCs. The V gene is TRBV7-8, the J gene TRBJ2-1; TRBD2 might be the D (5 bases). The CDR3 loop is CASSFLPSGNEQFF. The CDR3 DNA reads TGTGCCAGCAGCTTCCTGCCATCGGGGAATGAGCAGTTCTTC.